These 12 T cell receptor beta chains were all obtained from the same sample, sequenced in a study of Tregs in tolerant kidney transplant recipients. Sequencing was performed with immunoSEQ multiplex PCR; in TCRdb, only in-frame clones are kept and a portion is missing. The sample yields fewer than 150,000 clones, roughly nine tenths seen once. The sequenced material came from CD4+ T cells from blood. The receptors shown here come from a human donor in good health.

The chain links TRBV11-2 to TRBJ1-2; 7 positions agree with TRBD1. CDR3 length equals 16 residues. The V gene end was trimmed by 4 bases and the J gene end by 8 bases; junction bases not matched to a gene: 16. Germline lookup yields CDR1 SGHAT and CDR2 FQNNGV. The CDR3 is CASSSISGTAYGGYTF. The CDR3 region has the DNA TGTGCCAGCAGCTCTATCTCCGGGACAGCCTATGGAGGCTACACCTTC.

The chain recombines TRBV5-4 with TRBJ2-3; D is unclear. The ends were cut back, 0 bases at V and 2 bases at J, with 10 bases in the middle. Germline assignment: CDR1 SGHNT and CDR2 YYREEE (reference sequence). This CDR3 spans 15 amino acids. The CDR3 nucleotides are TGTGCCAGCAGCTTGGTGAAAGGGAACACAGATACGCAGTATTTT. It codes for CASSLVKGNTDTQYF.

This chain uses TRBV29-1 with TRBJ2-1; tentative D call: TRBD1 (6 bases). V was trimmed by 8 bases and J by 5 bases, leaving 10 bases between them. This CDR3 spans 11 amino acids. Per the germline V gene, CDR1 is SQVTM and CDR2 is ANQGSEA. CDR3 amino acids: CSLDRNNEQFF. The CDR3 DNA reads TGCAGCCTAGACAGGAACAATGAGCAGTTCTTC.

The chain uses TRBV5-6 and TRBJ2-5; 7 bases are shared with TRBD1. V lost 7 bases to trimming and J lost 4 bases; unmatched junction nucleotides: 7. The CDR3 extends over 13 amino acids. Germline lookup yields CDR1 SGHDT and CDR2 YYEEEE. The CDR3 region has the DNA TGTGCCAGCCAAGGGACAGCCCGAGAGACCCAGTACTTC. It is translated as CASQGTARETQYF.

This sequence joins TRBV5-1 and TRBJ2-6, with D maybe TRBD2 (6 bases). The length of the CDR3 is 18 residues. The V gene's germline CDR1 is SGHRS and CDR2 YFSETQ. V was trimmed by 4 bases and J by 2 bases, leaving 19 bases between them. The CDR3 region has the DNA TGCGCCAGCAGCATCAGGGAGGCAGGAGGTCCTGGGGCCAACGTCCTGACTTTC. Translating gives CASSIREAGGPGANVLTF.

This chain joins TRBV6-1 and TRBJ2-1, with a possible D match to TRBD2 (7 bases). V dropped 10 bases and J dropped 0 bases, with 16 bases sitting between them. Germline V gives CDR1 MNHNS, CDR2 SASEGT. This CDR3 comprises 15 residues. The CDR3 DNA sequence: TGTGCCACCCGCGGGGGCCCGAGCTCCTACAATGAGCAGTTCTTC. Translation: CATRGGPSSYNEQFF.

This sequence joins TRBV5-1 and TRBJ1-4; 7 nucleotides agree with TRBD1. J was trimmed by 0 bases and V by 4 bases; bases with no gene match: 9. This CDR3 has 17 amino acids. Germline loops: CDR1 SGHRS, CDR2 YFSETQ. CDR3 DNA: TGCGCCAGCAGCCCATCAGGGGGGACAGCAACTAATGAAAAACTGTTTTTT. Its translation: CASSPSGGTATNEKLFF.

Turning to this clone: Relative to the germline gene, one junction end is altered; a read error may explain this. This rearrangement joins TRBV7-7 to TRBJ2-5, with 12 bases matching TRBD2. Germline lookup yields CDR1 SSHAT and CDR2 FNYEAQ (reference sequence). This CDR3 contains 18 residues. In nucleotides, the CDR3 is TGTGCTAGCAGCTTATCGACTAGCGGGGGAACATACCAAGAGACCCAGTACTTC. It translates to CASSLSTSGGTYQETQYF.

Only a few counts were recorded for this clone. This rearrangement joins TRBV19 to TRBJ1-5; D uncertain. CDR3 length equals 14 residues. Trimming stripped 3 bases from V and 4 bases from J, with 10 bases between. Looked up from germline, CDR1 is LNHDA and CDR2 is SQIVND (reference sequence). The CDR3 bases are TGTGCCAGTAGTATTGGTCGGGAGAATCAGCCCCAGCATTTT. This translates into CASSIGRENQPQHF.

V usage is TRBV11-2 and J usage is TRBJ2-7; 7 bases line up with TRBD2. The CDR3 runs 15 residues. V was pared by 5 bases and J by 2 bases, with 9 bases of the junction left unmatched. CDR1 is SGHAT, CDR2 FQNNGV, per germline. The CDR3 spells CASSGGIAGPYEQYF. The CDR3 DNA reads TGTGCCAGCAGCGGGGGAATAGCGGGCCCCTACGAGCAGTACTTC.

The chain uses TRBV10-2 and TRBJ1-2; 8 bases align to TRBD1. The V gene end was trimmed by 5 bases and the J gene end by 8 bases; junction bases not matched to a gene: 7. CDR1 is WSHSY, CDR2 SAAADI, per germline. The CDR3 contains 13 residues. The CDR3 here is CASSTGQGGGYTF. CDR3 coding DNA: TGCGCCAGCAGTACCGGACAGGGAGGGGGCTACACCTTC.

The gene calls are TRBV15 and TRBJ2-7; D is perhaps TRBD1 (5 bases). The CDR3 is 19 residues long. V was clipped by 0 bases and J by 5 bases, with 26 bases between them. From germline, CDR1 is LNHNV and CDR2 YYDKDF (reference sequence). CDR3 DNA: TGTGCCACCAGCAGAGACCGACAGTTACCAGGGCAAGGGGTACACGAGCAGTACTTC. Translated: CATSRDRQLPGQGVHEQYF.